A selection of T cell receptor beta chains follows, all from one sample in a study of cytomegalovirus exposure and HLA in healthy donors. Sequencing used immunoSEQ multiplex PCR; TCRdb keeps in-frame clones, though not all of them. The table records 55,000 to 85,000 clones, less than 80% of them present only once. Material: PBMCs. These receptors were obtained from a woman aged 40 to 50 in good health and CMV-seropositive. Each CDR3 is given with its conserved first and last residue. The order of the fields is V gene, J gene, CDR3 length, clone size, D gene, CDR3 protein, CDR3 DNA. D genes are given only for firm matches. Part of the rows lack a size; the others show once, few, many or a class for expanded clones.

V: TRBV5-4; J: TRBJ2-3; length: 16; size: once; D: TRBD2; CDR3: CASSTPAGGSTDTQYF; DNA: TGTGCCAGCAGCACTCCGGCGGGGGGCAGCACAGATACGCAGTATTTT
V: TRBV10-2; J: TRBJ1-4; length: 14; size: NA; D: NA; CDR3: CASSEREGNEKLFF; DNA: TGCGCCAGCAGTGAAAGGGAGGGAAATGAAAAACTGTTTTTT
V: TRBV27; J: TRBJ1-5; length: 16; size: NA; D: TRBD1; CDR3: CASSLLSGQGNQPQHF; DNA: TGTGCCAGCAGTTTACTCTCGGGACAGGGCAATCAGCCCCAGCATTTT
V: TRBV18; J: TRBJ1-3; length: 16; size: NA; D: TRBD1; CDR3: CASSFTGTGSGNTIYF; DNA: TGTGCCAGCTCATTCACCGGGACAGGGTCTGGAAACACCATATATTTT
V: TRBV28; J: TRBJ1-2; length: 14; size: NA; D: NA; CDR3: CASSLNRVAGGYTF; DNA: TGTGCCAGCAGCCTGAATCGGGTGGCGGGTGGCTACACCTTC
V: TRBV5-6; J: TRBJ2-2; length: 17; size: NA; D: NA; CDR3: CASSLGGQSPYTGELFF; DNA: TGTGCCAGCAGCTTGGGTGGCCAGTCACCCTACACCGGGGAGCTGTTTTTT
V: TRBV5-1; J: TRBJ1-6; length: 15; size: NA; D: TRBD1; CDR3: CASSLGTGVGSPLHF; DNA: TGCGCCAGCAGCTTGGGGACAGGGGTTGGTTCACCCCTCCACTTT
V: TRBV5-6; J: TRBJ1-1; length: 12; size: NA; D: NA; CDR3: CASSLQRGEAFF; DNA: TGTGCCAGCAGCTTGCAAAGGGGAGAAGCTTTCTTT
V: TRBV29-1; J: TRBJ1-1; length: 13; size: NA; D: NA; CDR3: CSVPKYEGTEAFF; DNA: TGCAGCGTTCCAAAATATGAGGGCACTGAAGCTTTCTTT
V: TRBV6-1; J: TRBJ1-2; length: 15; size: NA; D: NA; CDR3: CASSPQTRGLYGYTF; DNA: TGTGCCAGCAGTCCCCAGACAAGGGGCCTCTATGGCTACACCTTC
V: TRBV5-1; J: TRBJ1-4; length: 16; size: NA; D: NA; CDR3: CASSLGPAGEGEKLFF; DNA: TGCGCCAGCAGCTTGGGTCCGGCAGGGGAAGGCGAAAAACTGTTTTTT
V: TRBV2; J: TRBJ1-2; length: 13; size: few; D: NA; CDR3: CASKGGDTTGYTF; DNA: TGTGCCAGCAAAGGGGGGGACACCACAGGCTACACCTTC
V: TRBV7-6; J: TRBJ2-5; length: 14; size: NA; D: NA; CDR3: CASSRPRGAETQYF; DNA: TGTGCCAGCAGCCGTCCCCGGGGGGCAGAGACCCAGTACTTC
V: TRBV7-8; J: TRBJ2-3; length: 16; size: NA; D: TRBD1; CDR3: CASSLHRTGRTDTQYF; DNA: TGTGCCAGCAGCCTCCATAGGACAGGGAGAACAGATACGCAGTATTTT
V: TRBV7-9; J: TRBJ1-4; length: 17; size: once; D: NA; CDR3: CASSLYLAVGANEKLFF; DNA: TGTGCCAGCAGCTTATATCTGGCCGTGGGGGCCAATGAAAAACTGTTTTTT
V: TRBV30; J: TRBJ1-3; length: 15; size: NA; D: NA; CDR3: CAWSKTGISGNTIYF; DNA: TGTGCCTGGTCAAAGACAGGAATTTCTGGAAACACCATATATTTT
V: TRBV19; J: TRBJ1-2; length: 15; size: NA; D: TRBD1; CDR3: CASSMPGTAYYGYTF; DNA: TGTGCCAGTAGTATGCCCGGGACAGCCTATTATGGCTACACCTTC
V: TRBV13; J: TRBJ2-5; length: 14; size: NA; D: NA; CDR3: CASSFLLEQETQYF; DNA: TGTGCCAGCAGCTTTCTCCTAGAACAAGAGACCCAGTACTTC
V: TRBV11-2; J: TRBJ2-7; length: 16; size: NA; D: NA; CDR3: CASSSRGWAAGREQYF; DNA: TGTGCCAGCAGCTCCCGGGGGTGGGCGGCGGGGCGGGAGCAGTACTTC
V: TRBV4-2; J: TRBJ2-5; length: 15; size: NA; D: NA; CDR3: CASSQDQGSRETQYF; DNA: TGTGCCAGCAGCCAAGATCAGGGTAGCAGGGAGACCCAGTACTTC
V: TRBV9; J: TRBJ1-5; length: 15; size: few; D: TRBD1; CDR3: CASSAGQGANQPQHF; DNA: TGTGCCAGCAGCGCGGGACAGGGGGCGAATCAGCCCCAGCATTTT
V: TRBV7-2; J: TRBJ2-7; length: 13; size: NA; D: NA; CDR3: CASSFPPGDEQYF; DNA: TGTGCCAGCAGCTTCCCCCCGGGGGACGAGCAGTACTTC
V: TRBV7-9; J: TRBJ2-5; length: 15; size: NA; D: NA; CDR3: CASSPSRVGQETQYF; DNA: TGTGCCAGCAGCCCTAGCCGAGTTGGGCAAGAGACCCAGTACTTC
V: TRBV5-4; J: TRBJ1-3; length: 17; size: once; D: NA; CDR3: CASTSLGSGITRNTIYF; DNA: TGTGCCAGCACCTCCCTTGGATCAGGGATCACTCGAAACACCATATATTTT
V: TRBV5-1; J: TRBJ1-1; length: 14; size: NA; D: NA; CDR3: CASSLQTANTEAFF; DNA: TGCGCCAGCAGCTTGCAGACAGCGAACACTGAAGCTTTCTTT
V: TRBV9; J: TRBJ2-3; length: 16; size: NA; D: TRBD2; CDR3: CASSAGLAGSTDTQYF; DNA: TGTGCCAGCAGTGCCGGACTAGCGGGGAGCACAGATACGCAGTATTTT
V: TRBV6-6; J: TRBJ1-1; length: 14; size: NA; D: NA; CDR3: CASSGGQMNTEAFF; DNA: TGTGCCAGCAGTGGCGGACAGATGAACACTGAAGCTTTCTTT
V: TRBV10-2; J: TRBJ2-6; length: 16; size: NA; D: TRBD2; CDR3: CASSERGGSGANVLTF; DNA: TGCGCCAGCAGTGAGCGGGGGGGCTCTGGGGCCAACGTCCTGACTTTC
V: TRBV14; J: TRBJ1-6; length: 16; size: NA; D: NA; CDR3: CASSQGTQGGDSPLHF; DNA: TGTGCCAGCAGCCAGGGCACACAGGGTGGGGATTCACCCCTCCACTTT
V: TRBV30; J: TRBJ2-5; length: 14; size: NA; D: NA; CDR3: CAWAWGGAGETQYF; DNA: TGTGCCTGGGCCTGGGGGGGGGCCGGGGAGACCCAGTACTTC
V: TRBV6-7; J: TRBJ2-5; length: 15; size: NA; D: TRBD1; CDR3: CASSLSGTGWETQYF; DNA: TGTGCCAGCAGTTTGTCCGGGACAGGGTGGGAGACCCAGTACTTC
V: TRBV2; J: TRBJ1-1; length: 14; size: NA; D: TRBD1; CDR3: CASGGQGGYTEAFF; DNA: TGTGCCAGCGGTGGACAGGGGGGATACACTGAAGCTTTCTTT
V: TRBV18; J: TRBJ2-7; length: 14; size: NA; D: TRBD1; CDR3: CASARDRGSYEQYF; DNA: TGTGCCAGCGCCCGGGACAGGGGTTCCTACGAGCAGTACTTC
V: TRBV5-6; J: TRBJ1-1; length: 14; size: NA; D: NA; CDR3: CASSLTERNTEAFF; DNA: TGTGCCAGCAGCTTGACAGAACGGAACACTGAAGCTTTCTTT